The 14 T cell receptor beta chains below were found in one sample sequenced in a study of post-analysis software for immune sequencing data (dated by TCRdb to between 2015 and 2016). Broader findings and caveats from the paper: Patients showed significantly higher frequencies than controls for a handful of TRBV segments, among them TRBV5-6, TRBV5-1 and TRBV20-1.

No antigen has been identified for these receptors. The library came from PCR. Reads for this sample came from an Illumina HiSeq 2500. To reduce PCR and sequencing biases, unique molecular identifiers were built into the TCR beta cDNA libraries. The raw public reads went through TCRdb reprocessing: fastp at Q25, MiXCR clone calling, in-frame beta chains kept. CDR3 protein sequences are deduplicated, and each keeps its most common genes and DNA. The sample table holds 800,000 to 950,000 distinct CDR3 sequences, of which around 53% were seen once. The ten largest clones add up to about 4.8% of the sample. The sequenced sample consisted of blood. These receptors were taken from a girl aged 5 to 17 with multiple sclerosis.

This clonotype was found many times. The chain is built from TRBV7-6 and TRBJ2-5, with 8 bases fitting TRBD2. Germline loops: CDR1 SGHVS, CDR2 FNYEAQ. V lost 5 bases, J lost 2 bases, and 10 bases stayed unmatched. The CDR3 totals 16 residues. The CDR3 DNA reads TGTGCCAGCAGCCCAGGATTAGCGGGAACTCAAGAGACCCAGTACTTC. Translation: CASSPGLAGTQETQYF.

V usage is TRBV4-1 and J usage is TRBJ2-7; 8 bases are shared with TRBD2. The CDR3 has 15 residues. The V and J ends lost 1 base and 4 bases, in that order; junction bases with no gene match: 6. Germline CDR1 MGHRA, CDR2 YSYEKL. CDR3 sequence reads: CASSQAAGGFYEQYF. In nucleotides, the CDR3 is TGCGCCAGCAGCCAAGCGGCGGGAGGCTTTTACGAGCAGTACTTC.

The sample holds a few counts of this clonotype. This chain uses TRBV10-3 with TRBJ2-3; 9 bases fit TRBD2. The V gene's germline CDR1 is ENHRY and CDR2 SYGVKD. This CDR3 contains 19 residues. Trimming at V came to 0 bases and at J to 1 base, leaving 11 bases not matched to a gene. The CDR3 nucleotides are TGTGCCATCAGTGAGTCGAGGTTGGATCGACTAGCGGGCACAGATACGCAGTATTTT. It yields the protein CAISESRLDRLAGTDTQYF.

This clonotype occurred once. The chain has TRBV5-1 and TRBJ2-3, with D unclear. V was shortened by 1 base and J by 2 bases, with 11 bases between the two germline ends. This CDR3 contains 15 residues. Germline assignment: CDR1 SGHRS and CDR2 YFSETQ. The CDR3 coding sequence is TGCGCCAGCAGCTTGATGGGCACCAACACAGATACGCAGTATTTT. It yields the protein CASSLMGTNTDTQYF.

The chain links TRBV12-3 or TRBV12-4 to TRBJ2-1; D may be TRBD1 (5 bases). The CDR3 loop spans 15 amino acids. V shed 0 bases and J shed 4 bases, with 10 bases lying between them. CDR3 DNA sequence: TGTGCCAGCAGTTTAGCCATCACAGGTTACAATGAGCAGTTCTTC. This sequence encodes CASSLAITGYNEQFF.

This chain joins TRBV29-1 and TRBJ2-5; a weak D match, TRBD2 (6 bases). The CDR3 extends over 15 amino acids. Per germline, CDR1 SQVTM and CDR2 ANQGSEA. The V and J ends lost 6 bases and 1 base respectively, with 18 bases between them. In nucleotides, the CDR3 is TGCAGCGTCCGAGGGGCTAGCGAGTTCCAAGAGACCCAGTACTTC. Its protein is CSVRGASEFQETQYF.

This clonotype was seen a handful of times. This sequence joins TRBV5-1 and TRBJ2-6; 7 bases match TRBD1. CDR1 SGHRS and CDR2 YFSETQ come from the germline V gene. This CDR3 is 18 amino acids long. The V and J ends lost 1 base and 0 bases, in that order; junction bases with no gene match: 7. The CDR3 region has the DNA TGCGCCAGCAGCTTGTTAGGACAGGTCATCTCTGGGGCCAACGTCCTGACTTTC. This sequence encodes CASSLLGQVISGANVLTF.

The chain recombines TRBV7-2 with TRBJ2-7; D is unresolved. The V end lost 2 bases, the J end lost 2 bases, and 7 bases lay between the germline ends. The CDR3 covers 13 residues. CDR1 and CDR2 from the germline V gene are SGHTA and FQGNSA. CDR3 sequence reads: CASSLLYTYEQYF. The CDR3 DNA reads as TGTGCCAGCAGCTTACTATACACCTACGAGCAGTACTTC.

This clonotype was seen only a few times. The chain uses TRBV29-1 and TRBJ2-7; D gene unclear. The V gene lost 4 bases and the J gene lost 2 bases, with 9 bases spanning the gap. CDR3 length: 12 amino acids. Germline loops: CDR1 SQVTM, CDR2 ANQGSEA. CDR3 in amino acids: CSVVVPPYEQYF. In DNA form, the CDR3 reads TGCAGCGTTGTAGTTCCACCCTACGAGCAGTACTTC.

The CDR3, as DNA: TGCAGCGTTGTCGGACAGGGGGCGAGTGAGCAGTACTTC. It codes for CSVVGQGASEQYF. The rearrangement uses TRBV29-1 and TRBJ2-7; 11 bases match TRBD1. The CDR3 length is 13 residues. From germline, CDR1 is SQVTM and CDR2 ANQGSEA. The ends lost 4 bases at V and 7 bases at J; junction bases unmatched: 6.

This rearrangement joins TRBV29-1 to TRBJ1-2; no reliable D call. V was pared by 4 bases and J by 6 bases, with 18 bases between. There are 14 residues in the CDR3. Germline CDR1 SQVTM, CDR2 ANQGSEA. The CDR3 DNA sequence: TGCAGCGTTGTTAATAGGATTCGGGTTAATGGCTACACCTTC. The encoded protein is CSVVNRIRVNGYTF.

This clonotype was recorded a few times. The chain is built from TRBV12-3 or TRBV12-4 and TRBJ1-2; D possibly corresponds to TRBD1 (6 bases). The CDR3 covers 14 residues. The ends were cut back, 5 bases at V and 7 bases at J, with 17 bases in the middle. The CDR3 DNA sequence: TGTGCCAGCAGTCCCTCTACAGGGTTTGTTGGCTACACCTTC. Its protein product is CASSPSTGFVGYTF.

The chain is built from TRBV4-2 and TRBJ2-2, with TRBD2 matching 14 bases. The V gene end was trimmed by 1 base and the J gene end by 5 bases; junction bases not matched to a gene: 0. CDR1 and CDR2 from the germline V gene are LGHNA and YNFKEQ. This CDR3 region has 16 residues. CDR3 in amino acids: CASSQGLAGGTGELFF. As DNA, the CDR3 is TGTGCCAGCAGCCAAGGACTAGCGGGAGGGACCGGGGAGCTGTTTTTT.

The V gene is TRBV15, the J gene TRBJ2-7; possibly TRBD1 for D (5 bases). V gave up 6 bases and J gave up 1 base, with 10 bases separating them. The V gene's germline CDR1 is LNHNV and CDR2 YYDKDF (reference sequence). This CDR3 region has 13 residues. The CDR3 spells CATSSRQSYEQYF. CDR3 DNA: TGTGCCACCAGTTCTCGACAGTCCTACGAGCAGTACTTC.